Listed below are T cell receptor beta chains from one sample, sequenced in a study of immune characterization of retroperitoneal liposarcoma. TCRdb re-called the PCR reads through MiXCR, storing one row per CDR3 protein. This sample has 12,000 or so distinct CDR3 sequences; approximately 26% occur once, and the top ten carry about 9.6%. The sample comprised tumor tissue. These receptors came from a female donor with retroperitoneal liposarcoma. Both conserved end residues are part of each CDR3. The D gene is left open where the match is weak. Only part of the rows carry a size: once, few, many, or a class if the clone is expanded.

v_call	cdr3_length	d_call	j_call	clone_size	cdr3_aa	cdr3_nt
TRBV27	16	TRBD2	TRBJ2-1	few	CASSTRLAGGYNEQFF	TGTGCCAGCAGTACCCGACTAGCGGGGGGCTACAATGAGCAGTTCTTC
TRBV6-6	14	NA	TRBJ1-5	NA	CASSPRGGAQPQHF	TGTGCCAGCAGTCCCCGAGGGGGGGCCCAGCCCCAGCATTTT
TRBV27	13	NA	TRBJ1-1	many	CASSSWVNTEAFF	TGTGCCAGCAGTTCATGGGTGAACACTGAAGCTTTCTTT
TRBV6-1	13	NA	TRBJ2-1	medium-sized	CASSSTGPYEQFF	TGTGCCAGCAGTTCGACAGGACCCTACGAGCAGTTCTTC
TRBV6-1	11	NA	TRBJ2-1	few	CASSEALYGFF	TGTGCCAGCAGTGAAGCGCTCTATGGATTCTTC
TRBV6-1	12	NA	TRBJ2-5	many	CASSRGQETQYF	TGTGCCAGCAGCCGGGGCCAAGAGACCCAGTACTTC
TRBV27	14	NA	TRBJ2-3	NA	CASRIHPSTDTQYF	TGTGCCAGCAGGATCCATCCTAGCACAGATACGCAGTATTTT
TRBV7-2	15	TRBD2	TRBJ2-5	medium-sized	CASSLTSGGGETQYF	TGTGCCAGCAGCTTAACTAGCGGGGGCGGGGAGACCCAGTACTTC
TRBV6-1	15	NA	TRBJ2-1	medium-sized	CASKDQALGPVEQFF	TGTGCCAGTAAAGACCAAGCCCTCGGACCGGTGGAGCAGTTCTTC
TRBV7-2	16	TRBD1	TRBJ2-1	medium-sized	CASSRTGVPQQETQFF	TGTGCCAGCAGCCGGACAGGGGTCCCCCAACAAGAGACCCAGTTCTTC
TRBV6-1	16	TRBD2	TRBJ2-3	many	CASSYFSGRATDTQYF	TGTGCCAGCAGTTATTTCAGCGGGAGGGCAACAGATACGCAGTATTTT
TRBV6-1	15	NA	TRBJ2-5	many	CASSPPGVVSAGQYF	TGTGCCAGCAGTCCCCCCGGGGTTGTGTCGGCTGGGCAGTACTTC
TRBV7-6	16	TRBD2	TRBJ2-7	NA	CASSALGGTDNYEQYF	TGTGCCAGCAGCGCCCTGGGGGGGACCGACAACTACGAGCAGTACTTC
TRBV12-5	15	NA	TRBJ2-1	medium-sized	CASLSRERSLDEQFF	TGTGCTAGCCTCTCCCGGGAGCGGTCCCTCGATGAGCAGTTCTTC
TRBV6-1	23	NA	TRBJ2-1	NA	CASNPLYGYTFGSGTYSYNEQFF	NA
TRBV6-1	14	NA	TRBJ1-4	NA	CASSEYGSNEKLFF	TGTGCCAGCAGTGAATATGGGTCTAATGAAAAACTGTTTTTT
TRBV11-3	12	NA	TRBJ2-1	medium-sized	CASSITRNEQFF	TGTGCCAGCAGCATTACTAGGAATGAGCAGTTCTTC
TRBV6-2/TRBV6-3	11	NA	TRBJ2-7	few	CASTDFNEQYF	TGTGCCAGCACCGATTTTAACGAGCAGTACTTC
TRBV6-6	18	NA	TRBJ1-3	NA	CASKSRVGGGNSGNTIYF	TGTGCCAGCAAGTCCAGGGTGGGGGGGGGCAACTCTGGAAACACCATATATTTT
TRBV6-1	12	NA	TRBJ2-7	many	CASSLSLREQYF	TGTGCCAGCAGTCTATCTCTGCGCGAGCAGTACTTC
TRBV7-2	21	NA	TRBJ2-4	NA	CASSLAPWQGKRGLAKNIQYF	TGTGCCAGCAGCTTGGCCCCATGGCAGGGAAAGAGGGGTTTAGCCAAAAACATTCAGTACTTC
TRBV7-2	15	TRBD1	TRBJ2-1	many	CASSADRGAYNEQFF	TGTGCCAGCAGCGCCGACAGGGGGGCCTACAATGAGCAGTTCTTC
TRBV12-3/TRBV12-4	15	TRBD2	TRBJ2-3	medium-sized	CASSPLAVSTDTQYF	TGTGCCAGCAGTCCACTAGCGGTGAGCACAGATACGCAGTATTTT
TRBV12-3/TRBV12-4	14	NA	TRBJ2-7	NA	CASSLGGTYNEQYF	TGTGCCAGCAGTTTAGGGGGGACCTACAATGAGCAGTACTTC
TRBV6-4	13	NA	TRBJ1-6	few	CASSRTRDSPLHF	TGTGCCAGCAGTAGGACAAGGGATTCACCCCTCCACTTT
TRBV7-6	17	NA	TRBJ2-7	few	CASRSNQGGRGTYEQYF	TGTGCCAGCAGATCTAACCAGGGGGGGCGGGGAACCTACGAGCAGTACTTC
TRBV6-1	11	NA	TRBJ2-7	medium-sized	CAASHFYEQYF	TGTGCCGCCAGCCATTTCTACGAGCAGTACTTC
TRBV6-1	16	TRBD2	TRBJ2-7	NA	CASSEFGLANYNEQYF	TGTGCCAGCAGTGAATTTGGACTAGCAAACTACAATGAGCAGTACTTC
TRBV6-1	14	NA	TRBJ2-3	NA	CASSEGGTLETKYF	TGTGCCAGCAGTGAAGGTGGGACCCTGGAGACCAAGTACTTT
TRBV6-1	14	NA	TRBJ2-1	many	CASSFGTPPVEQFF	TGTGCCAGCAGTTTCGGGACCCCTCCTGTAGAGCAGTTCTTC
TRBV7-2	14	TRBD1	TRBJ2-7	large	CASSSRQGSHEQYF	TGTGCCAGCAGCAGTAGACAGGGCTCCCACGAGCAGTACTTC
TRBV7-2	14	NA	TRBJ2-7	medium-sized	CASNPGGVTYEQYF	TGTGCCAGCAACCCCGGGGGTGTGACCTACGAGCAGTACTTC
TRBV7-2	18	TRBD2	TRBJ2-1	many	CASMLGTSGIAGGETQFF	TGTGCCAGCATGCTCGGGACTAGCGGGATCGCGGGGGGGGAGACCCAGTTCTTC
TRBV6-1	13	NA	TRBJ1-6	NA	CASSEERNSPLHF	TGTGCCAGCAGTGAAGAGAGGAATTCACCCCTCCACTTT
TRBV24-1	13	NA	TRBJ2-5	NA	CATSGGSRETQYF	TGTGCCACCAGTGGAGGGTCTCGGGAGACCCAGTACTTC
TRBV27	15	NA	TRBJ2-5	NA	CASSLRAFYFWEQYF	TGTGCCAGCAGTTTAAGGGCGTTCTACTTTTGGGAGCAGTACTTC
TRBV7-2	16	NA	TRBJ2-1	NA	CASSLVGGTFYNEQFF	TGTGCCAGCAGCTTAGTGGGGGGAACTTTCTACAATGAGCAGTTCTTC
TRBV7-9	19	NA	TRBJ2-6	NA	CASSPTYSRQSSGANVLTF	TGTGCCAGCAGCCCCACGTACTCCCGACAGAGCTCTGGGGCCAACGTCCTGACTTTC
TRBV6-2/TRBV6-3	17	TRBD2	TRBJ2-3	NA	CASSDQPSGGLTDTQYF	TGTGCCAGCAGTGACCAACCCAGCGGGGGGCTCACAGATACGCAGTATTTT
TRBV7-2	14	NA	TRBJ2-1	medium-sized	CASSLAKESYEQFF	TGTGCCAGCAGCTTGGCGAAGGAGTCCTATGAGCAGTTCTTC
TRBV6-1	14	NA	TRBJ2-7	many	CASSSRPQTDEQYF	TGTGCCAGCAGTTCTAGACCGCAAACGGACGAGCAGTACTTC